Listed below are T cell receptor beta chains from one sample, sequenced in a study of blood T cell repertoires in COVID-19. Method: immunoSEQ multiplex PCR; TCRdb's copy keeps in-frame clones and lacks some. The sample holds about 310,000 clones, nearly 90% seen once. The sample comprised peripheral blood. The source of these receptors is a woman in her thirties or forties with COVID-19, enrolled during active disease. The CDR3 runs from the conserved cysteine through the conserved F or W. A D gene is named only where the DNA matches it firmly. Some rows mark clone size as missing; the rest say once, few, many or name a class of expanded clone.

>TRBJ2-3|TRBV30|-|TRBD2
CAWSGPSGGAPTDTQYF
TGTGCCTGGAGTGGGCCCAGCGGGGGGGCACCTACAGATACGCAGTATTTT
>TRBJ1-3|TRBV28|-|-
CASSLPGRRAGNTIYF
TGTGCCAGCAGCTTGCCGGGACGGAGGGCTGGAAACACCATATATTTT
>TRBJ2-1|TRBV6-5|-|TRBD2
CASSFGTSYEQFF
TGTGCCAGCAGTTTCGGGACTAGTTATGAGCAGTTCTTC
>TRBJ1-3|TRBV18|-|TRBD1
CASSPLPGQVSGNTIYF
TGTGCCAGCTCACCGCTTCCGGGACAGGTTTCTGGAAACACCATATATTTT
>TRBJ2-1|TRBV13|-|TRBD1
CASSLGGDSTYNEQFF
TGTGCCAGCAGCTTAGGGGGGGACAGCACCTACAATGAGCAGTTCTTC
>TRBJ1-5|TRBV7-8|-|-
CASSSPTGTGNQPQHF
TGTGCCAGCAGCTCTCCTACAGGGACCGGCAATCAGCCCCAGCATTTT
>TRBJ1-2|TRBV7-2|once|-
CASSLSGANYGYTF
TGTGCCAGCAGCTTATCAGGGGCTAACTATGGCTACACCTTC
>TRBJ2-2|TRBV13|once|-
CASSLYHSNTGELFF
TGTGCCAGCAGCCTATATCATTCAAACACCGGGGAGCTGTTTTTT
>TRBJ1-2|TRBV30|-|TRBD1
CAWRTPGQGNYGYTF
TGTGCCTGGAGGACACCGGGACAGGGAAACTATGGCTACACCTTC
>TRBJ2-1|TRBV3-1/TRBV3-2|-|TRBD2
CASSQGVAGGLNEQFF
TGTGCCAGCAGCCAAGGAGTAGCGGGAGGCTTAAATGAGCAGTTCTTC
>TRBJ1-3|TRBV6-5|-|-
CASSYSGGPGNTIYF
TGTGCCAGCAGTTACTCGGGAGGGCCTGGAAACACCATATATTTT
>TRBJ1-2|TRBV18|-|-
CASSLADANYGYTF
TGTGCCAGCTCACTAGCAGACGCAAACTATGGCTACACCTTC
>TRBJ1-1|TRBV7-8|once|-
CASSRRPEAFF
TGTGCCAGCAGCCGGAGGCCTGAAGCTTTCTTT
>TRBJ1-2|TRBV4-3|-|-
CASSPGAGIFYGYTF
TGCGCCAGCAGCCCGGGAGCGGGGATCTTCTATGGCTACACCTTC
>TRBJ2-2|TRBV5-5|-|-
CASSLVQIGAGELFF
TGTGCCAGCAGCTTGGTCCAGATAGGGGCCGGGGAGCTGTTTTTT
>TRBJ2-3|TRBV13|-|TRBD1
CASSITGGTDTQYF
TGTGCCAGCAGCATTACAGGGGGCACAGATACGCAGTATTTT
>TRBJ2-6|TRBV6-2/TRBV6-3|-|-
CASSYRGLSGANVLTF
TGTGCCAGCAGTTACAGGGGCCTCTCTGGGGCCAACGTCCTGACTTTC
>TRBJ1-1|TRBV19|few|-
CASKEQLHTEAFF
TGTGCCAGTAAGGAACAGCTCCACACTGAAGCTTTCTTT
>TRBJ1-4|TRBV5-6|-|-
CASSLFSGLEKLFF
TGTGCCAGCAGCTTGTTTTCCGGGTTAGAAAAACTGTTTTTT
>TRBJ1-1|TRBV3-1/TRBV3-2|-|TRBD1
CASSSGTGNTEAFF
TGTGCCAGCAGTTCCGGGACAGGGAACACTGAAGCTTTCTTT
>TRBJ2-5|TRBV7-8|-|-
CASSFGSSRAKETQYF
TGTGCCAGCAGCTTCGGGAGCAGTAGGGCCAAAGAGACCCAGTACTTC
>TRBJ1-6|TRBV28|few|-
CASSLRGSPLHF
TGTGCCAGCAGTTTAAGGGGTTCACCCCTCCACTTT
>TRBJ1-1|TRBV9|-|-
CASSGLRAEAFF
TGTGCCAGCAGCGGATTGAGGGCTGAAGCTTTCTTT
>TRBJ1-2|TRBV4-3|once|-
CASSQGLSGTYGYTF
TGCGCCAGCAGCCAAGGTCTTTCAGGGACTTATGGCTACACCTTC
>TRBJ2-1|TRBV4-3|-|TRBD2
CASSGRGYPYNEQFF
TGCGCCAGCAGCGGGCGGGGGTACCCCTACAATGAGCAGTTCTTC
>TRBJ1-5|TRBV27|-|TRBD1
CASSRAGTDVSQPQHF
TGTGCCAGCAGTAGAGCCGGGACAGATGTCTCCCAGCCCCAGCATTTT
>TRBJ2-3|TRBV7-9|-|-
CASSLGPTDTQYF
TGTGCCAGCAGCTTAGGGCCCACAGATACGCAGTATTTT
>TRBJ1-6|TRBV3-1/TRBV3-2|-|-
CASSQEASITPLHF
TGTGCCAGCAGCCAAGAGGCCAGTATCACACCCCTCCACTTT
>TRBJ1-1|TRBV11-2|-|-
CASSFQGDNTEAFF
TGTGCCAGCAGCTTTCAAGGGGATAACACTGAAGCTTTCTTT
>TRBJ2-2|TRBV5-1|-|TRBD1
CASSTEQGLGELFF
TGCGCCAGCAGCACCGAACAGGGGCTCGGGGAGCTGTTTTTT
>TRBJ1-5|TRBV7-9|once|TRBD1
CASSPQGASQPQHF
TGTGCCAGCAGTCCACAGGGGGCAAGTCAGCCCCAGCATTTT
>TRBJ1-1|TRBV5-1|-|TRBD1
CASSLDWDRSTEAFF
TGCGCCAGCAGCTTGGACTGGGACAGGAGCACTGAAGCTTTCTTT
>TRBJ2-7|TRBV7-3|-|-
CASSLTSGPSYEQYF
TGTGCCAGCAGCTTAACTAGCGGTCCCTCCTACGAGCAGTACTTC
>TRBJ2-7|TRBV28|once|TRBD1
CASSIWAGTGGWSEQYF
TGTGCCAGCAGTATATGGGCTGGGACAGGGGGATGGTCCGAGCAGTACTTC
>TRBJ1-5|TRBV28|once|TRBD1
CASRVYGQGAGQPQHF
TGTGCCAGCAGAGTCTATGGACAGGGGGCAGGGCAGCCCCAGCATTTT
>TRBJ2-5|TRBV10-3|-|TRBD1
CAISESTGGTGGETQYF
TGTGCCATCAGTGAGTCGACTGGGGGGACAGGGGGAGAGACCCAGTACTTC
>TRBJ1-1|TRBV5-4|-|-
CASSLRGTNTEAFF
TGTGCCAGCAGCTTGAGGGGAACAAACACTGAAGCTTTCTTT
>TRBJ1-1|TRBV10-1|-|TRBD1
CASSANRGPNTEAFF
TGCGCCAGCAGTGCAAACAGGGGCCCAAACACTGAAGCTTTCTTT
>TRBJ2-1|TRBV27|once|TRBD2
CASSLWGSGNNEQFF
TGTGCCAGCAGTTTATGGGGGAGCGGGAACAATGAGCAGTTCTTC
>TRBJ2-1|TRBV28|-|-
CASSFRFGGVGNEQFF
-
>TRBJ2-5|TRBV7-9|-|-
CASSAGSGGYF
TGTGCCAGCAGCGCCGGTAGCGGCGGGTACTTC
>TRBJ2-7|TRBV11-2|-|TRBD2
CASSLVSAASGRYEQYF
TGTGCCAGCAGCTTAGTCTCGGCTGCTAGCGGGAGATACGAGCAGTACTTC
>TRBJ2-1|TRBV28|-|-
CASQLNRGRATEQFF
TGTGCCAGCCAACTTAATAGGGGGAGGGCCACTGAGCAGTTCTTC
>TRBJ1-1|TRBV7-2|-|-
CASSFLRGVEAFF
TGTGCCAGCAGCTTCTTAAGAGGAGTCGAAGCTTTCTTT
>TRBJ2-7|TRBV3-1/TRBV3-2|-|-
CASSQVGGEQYF
TGTGCCAGCAGCCAAGTAGGCGGGGAGCAGTACTTC
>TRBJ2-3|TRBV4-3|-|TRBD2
CASSRRTSGNSTDTQYF
TGCGCCAGCAGCCGCCGGACTAGCGGGAATAGCACAGATACGCAGTATTTT
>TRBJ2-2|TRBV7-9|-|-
CASSLLAGDTNTGELFF
TGTGCCAGCAGCCTCCTGGCAGGCGATACGAACACCGGGGAGCTGTTTTTT
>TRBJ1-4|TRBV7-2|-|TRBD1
CASSRGQGGYEKLFF
TGTGCCAGCAGCCGTGGACAGGGAGGGTATGAAAAACTGTTTTTT
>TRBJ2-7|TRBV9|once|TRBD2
CASSALAGGYEQYF
TGTGCCAGCAGCGCGTTAGCGGGGGGCTACGAGCAGTACTTC
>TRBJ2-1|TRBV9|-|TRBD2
CASSISGGAYNEQFF
TGTGCCAGCAGTATTAGCGGGGGGGCCTACAATGAGCAGTTCTTC
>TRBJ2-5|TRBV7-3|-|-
CASSFQGGSETQYF
TGTGCCAGCAGCTTTCAAGGGGGTTCGGAGACCCAGTACTTC
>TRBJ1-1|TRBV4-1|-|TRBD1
CASSRRTGLRTEAFF
TGCGCCAGCAGCCGTCGGACAGGTTTACGGACTGAAGCTTTCTTT
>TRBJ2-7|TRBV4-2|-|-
CASSQGPAEPSYEQYF
TGTGCCAGCAGCCAGGGCCCAGCGGAGCCCTCCTACGAGCAGTACTTC
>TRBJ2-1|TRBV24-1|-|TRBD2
CATSDPSGTSYNEQFF
TGTGCCACCAGTGATCCAAGCGGGACCTCCTACAATGAGCAGTTCTTC
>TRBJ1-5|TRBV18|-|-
CASSPDRVNQPQHF
TGTGCCAGCTCCCCTGACAGAGTCAATCAGCCCCAGCATTTT
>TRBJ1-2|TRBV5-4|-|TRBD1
CASSYDRGHGYTF
TGTGCCAGCAGTTATGACAGGGGCCATGGCTACACCTTC